This T cell receptor beta chain is from a study of T cell responses to AZD1222 COVID-19 vaccine. Study results and caveats: A mostly white British donor set with more females was recruited, and clonal diversity was possibly underestimated. The study reported that nearly half of spike-specific TCRs target unmutated variant regions.

V shed 4 bases and J 4 bases; nucleotides not matched to a gene: 11. The length of the CDR3 is 16 residues. Germline-derived CDR1 and CDR2 are SGDLS and YYNGEE. In regard to this clone: The antigen is not known.

Sequenced by immunoSEQ multiplex PCR; TCRdb stores in-frame clones only, minus some. Of some 100,000 clones listed, over 75% are singletons. This chain joins TRBV9 and TRBJ2-3, with 8 bases lining up with TRBD2. The source material was peripheral blood, sampled on day 0 of AZD1222 vaccination. The origin of this receptor is an adult in good health. In DNA form, the CDR3 reads TGTGCCAGCAGCATTTTAGCGGGAACTCCCCCAGATACGCAGTATTTT. This translates into CASSILAGTPPDTQYF.